These 14 T cell receptor beta chains came from one sample sequenced in a study of blood T cell repertoires in COVID-19 (dated by TCRdb to 2019 to 2021). The library came from the immunoSEQ multiplex PCR assay. TCRdb obtained this table from immuneACCESS and retained in-frame rearrangements with V and J assigned. These tables miss some clones; where compared with another copy, unresolved V genes account for less than half of the shortfall, and the remainder is unexplained. The sample table records roughly 290,000 clones; about 90% of these occur just once. The ten top clones hold around 2.1% of the sample. Sequencing was done on a sample of peripheral blood. The receptors originated from a woman under 40 who had recovered from COVID-19.

V gene TRBV5-1 combines with J gene TRBJ2-7; unclear D gene. V gave up 3 bases and J gave up 3 bases, with 19 bases separating them. The CDR3 consists of 16 residues. Germline V gene sequence: CDR1 SGHRS, CDR2 YFSETQ. CDR3: CASSWVTPGINYEQYF. The CDR3 DNA reads TGCGCCAGCAGCTGGGTTACTCCAGGCATAAACTACGAGCAGTACTTC. Full variable domain (remainder filled in from reference TRBV5-1 and TRBJ2-7): KAGVTQTPRYLIKTRGQQVTLSCSPISGHRSVSWYQQTPGQGLQFLFEYFSETQRNKGNFPGRFSGRQFSNSRSEMNVSTLELGDSALYLCASSWVTPGINYEQYFGPGTRLTVT.

This clone was observed once. The CDR3 region has the DNA TGTGCCAGTAGTAGTGGGACAGGGACAGGGCAGTACTTC. Amino acids: CASSSGTGTGQYF. V and J are TRBV19 and TRBJ2-7, with 9 bases aligning to TRBD1. Trimming cost V 4 bases and J 9 bases; bases outside gene matches: 7. The CDR3 is made up of 13 amino acids. Germline V gene sequence: CDR1 LNHDA, CDR2 SQIVND (reference sequence).

This chain connects TRBV2 to TRBJ1-5, with 9 bases aligning to TRBD1. V shed 4 bases, J shed 5 bases, and the junction held 3 bases outside the gene matches. The CDR3 runs to 14 residues. Looked up from germline, CDR1 is SNHLY and CDR2 is FYNNEI. CDR3 DNA: TGTGCCAGCAGTGGGGGGACAGGGTATCAGCCCCAGCATTTT. The encoded protein is CASSGGTGYQPQHF.

This clone appeared a few times. The gene calls are TRBV10-2 and TRBJ1-2, with 8 positions matching TRBD1. There are 14 residues in the CDR3. From germline, CDR1 is WSHSY and CDR2 SAAADI. Unmatched junction bases numbered 4, after V lost 4 bases and J lost 3 bases. CDR3 bases: TGCGCCAGCAGTGCTAACAGGGGGGACTATGGCTACACCTTC. This gives the protein CASSANRGDYGYTF.

V and J are TRBV19 and TRBJ2-5; 7 bases align to TRBD2. Looked up from germline, CDR1 is LNHDA and CDR2 is SQIVND (reference sequence). The length of the CDR3 is 14 residues. Unmatched junction bases numbered 9, after V lost 1 base and J lost 10 bases. CDR3 coding DNA: TGTGCCAGTAGTATAGCGAAGGCTGCGGGGGACCAGTACTTC. It encodes CASSIAKAAGDQYF.

This clone showed up just once. The chain combines TRBV2 with TRBJ2-3, with D unclear. Germline loops: CDR1 SNHLY, CDR2 FYNNEI. The V and J ends lost 5 bases and 2 bases respectively, with 5 bases between them. The CDR3 has 12 residues. The CDR3 DNA sequence: TGTGCCAGCAGTCTAAACACAGATACGCAGTATTTT. Encoded protein: CASSLNTDTQYF.

Regarding this clone: At the DNA level, this CDR3 is encoded by other sequences in the same sample as well. The chain employs TRBV30 and TRBJ1-1; 7 nucleotides agree with TRBD1. V lost 0 bases, J lost 3 bases, and 1 base stayed unmatched. CDR1 and CDR2 from the germline V gene are GTSNPN and SVGIG (reference sequence). The CDR3 has 13 amino acids. As DNA, the CDR3 is TGTGCCTGGAGTGTCGACAGGGACACTGAAGCTTTCTTT. It yields the protein CAWSVDRDTEAFF.

The gene calls are TRBV5-5 and TRBJ2-7, with D maybe TRBD1 (5 bases). The CDR3 runs 15 residues. Germline V gives CDR1 SGHKS, CDR2 YYEKEE (reference sequence). V lost 4 bases to trimming and J lost 3 bases, with 17 bases between them. The CDR3 spells CASSTQTAGGYEQYF. As DNA, the CDR3 is TGTGCCAGCAGCACCCAGACAGCCGGTGGCTACGAGCAGTACTTC.

This clone has more than one count but fewer than ten. This rearrangement joins TRBV25-1 to TRBJ1-4; D might be TRBD1 (5 bases). The germline CDR1 and CDR2 sequences are MGHDK and SYGVNS. The CDR3 covers 12 residues. Trimming took 2 bases from V and 14 from J, leaving 12 bases between them. CDR3 sequence (DNA): TGTGCCAGCAGTGAACGGGGACTACTTCTGTTTTTT. Translated, it gives CASSERGLLLFF.

This clone has only one observation. This rearrangement joins TRBV7-2 to TRBJ2-2, with 10 bases fitting TRBD1. Unmatched junction bases numbered 13, after V lost 5 bases and J lost 4 bases. The germline V gene encodes CDR1 SGHTA and CDR2 FQGNSA. The CDR3 length is 18 residues. The CDR3 DNA sequence: TGTGCCAGCAGCACCAGACAAGGAGGGGACAGGGGCACCGGGGAGCTGTTTTTT. It encodes CASSTRQGGDRGTGELFF.

CDR3 nucleotide sequence: TGCGCCAGCAGCCAATCCCGAGGTGGCTCCGGGGAGCTGTTTTTT. Translation: CASSQSRGGSGELFF. V usage is TRBV4-1 and J usage is TRBJ2-2; no firm D call. Germline V lookup: CDR1 MGHRA, CDR2 YSYEKL. The CDR3 runs 15 residues. The V end lost 2 bases, the J end lost 6 bases, and 13 bases lay between the germline ends.

V gene TRBV23-1 combines with J gene TRBJ2-7; possible D gene TRBD2, 5 bases. TRBV23-1 is an ORF, and what it does is uncertain. This CDR3 comprises 16 residues. V lost 4 bases, J lost 2 bases, and 18 bases lay in between. The chain's CDR3 is CASSLPPGIVTYEQYF. The CDR3 bases are TGCGCCAGCAGTCTCCCACCCGGGATAGTGACCTACGAGCAGTACTTC.

The gene calls are TRBV28 and TRBJ1-2; 10 nucleotides line up with TRBD1. The V segment lost 5 bases and the J segment 3 bases; nucleotides outside the gene matches: 6. Germline-derived CDR1 and CDR2 are MDHEN and SYDVKM. This CDR3 contains 15 residues. In nucleotides, the CDR3 is TGTGCCAGCAGTAGACCGGGACAGGGGCACTATGGCTACACCTTC. It encodes CASSRPGQGHYGYTF.

The chain uses TRBV14 and TRBJ2-5; D is possibly TRBD2 (5 bases). The V gene's germline CDR1 is SGHDN and CDR2 FVKESK. This CDR3 spans 12 amino acids. With 8 bases removed from V and 4 bases from J, the gap between germline ends came to 11 bases. The CDR3 sequence is CASGSSAETQYF. CDR3 nucleotides: TGTGCCAGCGGGAGTTCGGCAGAGACCCAGTACTTC.